The 21 T cell receptor beta chains below come from one sample, sequenced in a study of neurological immune-mediated disorders (dated by TCRdb to the late 2010s). The library was made by 5' RACE. The instrument given in TCRdb is Illumina HiSeq 2500. In TCRdb, the public reads were trimmed at Q25 with fastp and aligned with MiXCR, with productive beta chains retained. Entries that share a CDR3 protein sequence are merged under the most common genes and DNA. The sample table records fewer than 90,000 distinct CDR3 sequences; about 9.4% of these occur just once. The ten largest account for about 1.8% of the sample. Sequencing input: PBMCs. Receptors originate from a man aged 35 to 55 in good health.

This clonotype has just one count. This clone may be a read error of a much larger clone one base away. V is TRBV6-5 and J is TRBJ1-1; 9 bases line up with TRBD1. Germline V gives CDR1 MNHEY, CDR2 SVGAGI. V shed 8 bases, J shed 9 bases, and the junction held 16 bases outside the gene matches. The CDR3 consists of 15 residues. CDR3 in amino acids: CASLTLGQGLPKAFF. The CDR3 nucleotides read TGTGCCAGCTTGACCCTCGGACAGGGGTTACCTAAAGCTTTCTTT.

This clonotype has a count of ten or more. V is TRBV5-1 and J is TRBJ2-1; maybe TRBD2 (6 bases). Trimming removed 0 bases at V and 2 bases at J, with 12 bases between. Germline lookup yields CDR1 SGHRS and CDR2 YFSETQ. This CDR3 has 16 amino acids. CDR3 bases: TGCGCCAGCAGCTTGGAGGTGGGGAGGACCTACAATGAGCAGTTCTTC. The encoded protein is CASSLEVGRTYNEQFF. Filled out from reference TRBV5-1 and TRBJ2-1, the complete variable domain reads KAGVTQTPRYLIKTRGQQVTLSCSPISGHRSVSWYQQTPGQGLQFLFEYFSETQRNKGNFPGRFSGRQFSNSRSEMNVSTLELGDSALYLCASSLEVGRTYNEQFFGPGTRLTVL.

This clonotype was detected ten times or more. The chain links TRBV6-4 to TRBJ2-5; D gene ambiguous. The V gene lost 0 bases and the J gene lost 2 bases, with 16 bases spanning the gap. The CDR3 is 17 amino acids. Germline CDR1 and CDR2: MRHNA and SNTAGT. As DNA, the CDR3 is TGTGCCAGCAGTGACTCAACCCACGTGGGGATTCAAGAGACCCAGTACTTC. Amino acids: CASSDSTHVGIQETQYF.

This clonotype was found many times. The V gene is TRBV12-3 or TRBV12-4, the J gene TRBJ2-5, with D perhaps matching TRBD1 (6 bases). Trimming took 3 bases from V and 4 from J, leaving 15 bases between them. CDR3 length: 15 amino acids. The CDR3 sequence: CASSFVGGRGETQYF. CDR3 sequence (DNA): TGTGCCAGCAGTTTTGTAGGGGGAAGGGGAGAGACCCAGTACTTC.

This clonotype was found many times. The chain carries TRBV12-3 or TRBV12-4 and TRBJ1-1; D not certain. V gave up 5 bases and J gave up 4 bases, with 14 bases separating them. CDR3 length equals 14 residues. The CDR3: CASSAVSPGTEAFF. The CDR3 nucleotides read TGTGCCAGCAGTGCCGTGAGCCCGGGCACTGAAGCTTTCTTT.

At least ten counts were recorded for this clonotype. The V call is TRBV12-5, the J call TRBJ2-1; D unresolved. This CDR3 has 13 residues. V lost 7 bases to trimming and J lost 2 bases, with 9 bases between them. Germline V gene lookup returns CDR1 LGHNT and CDR2 FRNRAP. CDR3 sequence reads: CASAPSPYNEQFF. CDR3 coding DNA: TGTGCTAGTGCCCCCAGTCCCTACAATGAGCAGTTCTTC.

This clonotype has at least ten counts. The V and J genes are TRBV5-1 and TRBJ1-2; weak D call: TRBD1 (5 bases). V was cut by 4 bases and J by 4 bases, with 17 bases left in between. CDR3 size: 15 residues. Looked up from germline, CDR1 is SGHRS and CDR2 is YFSETQ. For the CDR3, the DNA is TGCGCCAGCAGCCCAGGGACCGCTTATTTCTATGGCTACACCTTC. Amino acid sequence: CASSPGTAYFYGYTF.

The rearrangement links TRBV20-1 to TRBJ2-3; 9 nucleotides line up with TRBD2. After removal of 5 bases from V and 2 bases from J, the junction contained 14 bases not matched to a gene. Germline lookup yields CDR1 DFQATT and CDR2 SNEGSKA (reference sequence). CDR3 length: 17 amino acids. The DNA for the CDR3 is TGCAGTGCTGCAGGGGTTTTTGCGGGAGGGTACACAGATACGCAGTATTTT. Encoded protein: CSAAGVFAGGYTDTQYF.

There are many counts of this clonotype. This sequence joins TRBV6-6 and TRBJ2-1; D is perhaps TRBD2 (6 bases). Trimming removed 6 bases at V and 5 bases at J, with 23 bases between. The CDR3 covers 17 residues. CDR1 and CDR2 (germline): MNHNY, SVGAGI (reference sequence). The CDR3: CASSYGFGGERDNEQFF. The CDR3 DNA follows: TGTGCCAGCAGCTACGGATTCGGAGGGGAAAGAGACAATGAGCAGTTCTTC.

This clonotype was seen many times. The V gene is TRBV5-1, the J gene TRBJ1-6; unclear D gene. V lost 0 bases and J 10 bases, leaving 17 bases between the germline ends. Germline V gene data show CDR1 as SGHRS and CDR2 as YFSETQ. The CDR3 covers 16 residues. The CDR3 spells CASSLEGPPMGSPLHF. CDR3 nucleotides: TGCGCCAGCAGCTTGGAAGGGCCCCCGATGGGATCACCCCTCCACTTT.

This clonotype was recorded many times. This sequence joins TRBV5-1 and TRBJ1-1; D call uncertain. Germline V lookup: CDR1 SGHRS, CDR2 YFSETQ. V shed 0 bases and J shed 2 bases, with 5 bases lying between them. The CDR3 is 13 amino acids. The CDR3 is CASSLEGNTEAFF. The CDR3 nucleotides are TGCGCCAGCAGCTTGGAAGGTAACACTGAAGCTTTCTTT.

This clonotype was counted many times. This chain joins TRBV5-1 and TRBJ2-3, with unresolved D. V lost 0 bases and J 5 bases, leaving 10 bases between the germline ends. Looked up from germline, CDR1 is SGHRS and CDR2 is YFSETQ. The CDR3 consists of 14 residues. The CDR3 spells CASSLERSEDTQYF. CDR3 in DNA: TGCGCCAGCAGCTTGGAGAGGTCGGAAGATACGCAGTATTTT.

The sample holds many counts of this clonotype. The chain carries TRBV5-1 and TRBJ1-1; D remains ambiguous. This CDR3 contains 13 residues. The germline V gene has CDR1 SGHRS and CDR2 YFSETQ. V was clipped by 1 base and J by 0 bases, with 4 bases between them. Here the CDR3 DNA reads TGCGCCAGCAGCTTGCGGATGAACACTGAAGCTTTCTTT. It is translated as CASSLRMNTEAFF.

The chain couples TRBV2 to TRBJ2-1; 7 nucleotides line up with TRBD2. V lost 5 bases, J lost 5 bases, and 12 bases stayed unmatched. Germline CDR1 and CDR2: SNHLY and FYNNEI. CDR3 length: 16 residues. The CDR3 sequence: CASSTNPSGADNEQFF. The CDR3 DNA sequence: TGTGCCAGCAGTACAAACCCTAGCGGAGCCGACAATGAGCAGTTCTTC.

This clonotype was seen repeatedly, ten times or more. This sequence joins TRBV19 and TRBJ2-1; maybe TRBD2 (5 bases). V was trimmed by 10 bases and J by 6 bases, leaving 28 bases between them. There are 17 residues in the CDR3. Germline lookup yields CDR1 LNHDA and CDR2 SQIVND (reference sequence). Written as DNA, the CDR3 is TGTGCCACCATGCCCTCCGGGGTCTTGCTTACACTCAATGAGCAGTTCTTC. As protein: CATMPSGVLLTLNEQFF.

This clonotype was detected many times. The chain combines TRBV10-1 with TRBJ2-7; D perhaps matches TRBD1 (6 bases). V lost 8 bases and J lost 4, with 24 bases in between. Germline V CDR1 and CDR2: WNHNN, SYGVQD (reference sequence). There are 16 residues in the CDR3. In DNA, the CDR3 is TGCGCCAGCGACCTTAGGACGGGGACATCGTTATACGAGCAGTACTTC. Encoded protein: CASDLRTGTSLYEQYF.

As regards this clonotype: Just one base apart from a much larger clone, this may be a read error. The rearrangement links TRBV3-1 to TRBJ2-7, with D possibly being TRBD1 (6 bases). The V gene lost 4 bases and the J gene lost 7 bases, with 20 bases spanning the gap. This CDR3 region has 15 residues. CDR1 is LGHDT, CDR2 YNNKEL, per germline (reference sequence). CDR3: CASSPVTTGIEEQYF. CDR3 bases: TGTGCCAGCAGCCCCGTGACCACAGGGATAGAAGAGCAGTACTTC.

This clonotype was counted at least ten times. The V call is TRBV9, the J call TRBJ2-1; 8 bases fit TRBD1. J lost 5 bases, V lost 4 bases, and 8 bases had no gene match. Germline CDR1 and CDR2: SGDLS and YYNGEE. The CDR3 runs 15 residues. CDR3 in DNA: TGTGCCAGCAGCAACAGACAGGGGAGCGACAATGAGCAGTTCTTC. Translation gives CASSNRQGSDNEQFF.

There are many counts of this clonotype. The chain carries TRBV20-1 and TRBJ2-1, with 11 positions matching TRBD2. CDR3 length equals 15 residues. The J segment lost 11 bases and the V segment lost 0 bases, leaving 9 bases of the junction unmatched. CDR1 and CDR2 (germline): DFQATT, SNEGSKA (reference sequence). The CDR3 coding sequence is TGCAGTGCTAGAGATAGTAGCGGGGGGGGCCAGAAGCAGTTCTTC. This codes for CSARDSSGGGQKQFF.

This clonotype was recorded at least ten times. The chain combines TRBV18 with TRBJ2-5, with a weak D call TRBD2 (5 bases). Germline CDR1 and CDR2: KGHSH and LQKENI. Trimming stripped 2 bases from V and 10 bases from J, with 14 bases between. The CDR3 sequence is 13 residues long. CDR3 nucleotides: TGTGCCAGCTCACCATTGGACCGGGCGGGCCAGTACTTC. Protein sequence: CASSPLDRAGQYF.

There are many counts of this clonotype. The chain couples TRBV7-2 to TRBJ2-3, with D perhaps TRBD1 or TRBD2 (5 bases each). Trimming pared 0 bases from V and 10 bases from J, leaving 8 bases between. Looked up from germline, CDR1 is SGHTA and CDR2 is FQGNSA. The CDR3 sequence is 12 residues long. The CDR3 is CASSLAGEPQYF. The CDR3 DNA is TGTGCCAGCAGCTTAGCGGGGGAGCCGCAGTATTTT.